The next 30 T cell receptor beta chains were all read from a single sample in a study of CD8+ T cells in alopecia areata. Extracted from the samples, RNA was reverse transcribed into cDNA to serve as the sequencing template. This table comes from immunoSEQ multiplex PCR, and its TCRdb copy is limited to in-frame clones, with some not included. The sample has more than 200,000 clones, around 66% seen once. This sample's treatment: oral pan-JAK inhibitor, 5-10 mg twice daily. Material: CD4+ T cells sorted from blood, obtained at week 4, from a patient treated with tofacitinib. These receptors originate from a human donor with alopecia areata.

V gene TRBV25-1 combines with J gene TRBJ1-1; perhaps TRBD1 as D (5 bases). The germline V gene has CDR1 MGHDK and CDR2 SYGVNS. Trimming cost V 4 bases and J 5 bases, with 11 bases left between them. CDR3 length: 13 amino acids. For the CDR3, the DNA is TGTGCCAGCAGTGCAGGGCCAGTTACTGAAGCTTTCTTT. It is translated as CASSAGPVTEAFF.

The J gene is TRBJ2-4, the V gene TRBV29-1; 8 bases are shared with TRBD1. This CDR3 spans 13 amino acids. V shed 7 bases and J 6 bases; nucleotides not matched to a gene: 8. CDR1 is SQVTM and CDR2 is ANQGSEA in the germline V gene. CDR3 region: CSGGQGAANIQYF. The CDR3 nucleotides read TGCAGCGGCGGACAGGGAGCCGCAAACATTCAGTACTTC.

This chain links TRBV2 with TRBJ2-5; tentatively, D is TRBD2 (5 bases). Germline CDR1 SNHLY, CDR2 FYNNEI. V was trimmed by 8 bases and J by 5 bases, leaving 12 bases between them. This CDR3 region has 12 residues. The CDR3 DNA reads TGTGCCAGCGGCGAAGTAGCGGAGACCCAGTACTTC. Translation gives CASGEVAETQYF.

The chain carries TRBV10-3 and TRBJ1-2; D perhaps matches TRBD1 (6 bases). The CDR3 has 14 residues. Germline loops: CDR1 ENHRY, CDR2 SYGVKD. The germline V and J ends were trimmed by 5 bases and 5 bases, with 15 bases remaining between them. The CDR3 here is CAISYGGSRYGYTF. DNA of the CDR3: TGTGCCATCAGTTATGGGGGCTCGAGGTATGGCTACACCTTC.

V gene TRBV30 combines with J gene TRBJ2-3; D perhaps matches TRBD2 (6 bases). Germline CDR1 GTSNPN, CDR2 SVGIG (reference sequence). This CDR3 has 14 residues. Trimming removed 0 bases from V and 2 bases from J, with 9 bases in between. The CDR3, as DNA: TGTGCCTGGAGTGTCGGGGGTCCCACAGATACGCAGTATTTT. As protein: CAWSVGGPTDTQYF.

Here the CDR3 DNA reads TGTGCCAGCAGCCGTAGTCCACAAGAGACCCAGTACTTC. Its protein is CASSRSPQETQYF. The chain links TRBV7-2 to TRBJ2-5; D unresolved. Trimming took off 5 bases at V and 2 bases at J, with 9 bases between the two ends. Germline V lookup: CDR1 SGHTA, CDR2 FQGNSA. The CDR3 has 13 residues.

DNA of the CDR3: TGTGCCAGCAGCCATTCTCCCGGGCGGACTGAAGCTTTCTTT. It specifies CASSHSPGRTEAFF. The chain links TRBV14 to TRBJ1-1; D is unresolved. This CDR3 has 14 residues. The germline V gene has CDR1 SGHDN and CDR2 FVKESK. Trimming stripped 3 bases from V and 5 bases from J, with 13 bases between.

The genes are TRBV4-2 and TRBJ2-3, with 7 bases fitting TRBD1. Germline assignment: CDR1 LGHNA and CDR2 YNFKEQ. The CDR3 is 14 amino acids. J lost 4 bases, V lost 5 bases, and 6 bases had no gene match. The chain's CDR3 is CASSVGQVSDTQYF. The CDR3 DNA reads as TGTGCCAGCAGCGTTGGACAGGTGTCAGATACGCAGTATTTT.

The chain links TRBV7-2 to TRBJ2-7, with 11 positions matching TRBD2. From germline, CDR1 is SGHTA and CDR2 FQGNSA. CDR3 length: 15 residues. The V gene end was trimmed by 0 bases and the J gene end by 7 bases; junction bases not matched to a gene: 5. CDR3 loop: CASSLATSGVGEQYF. The DNA for the CDR3 is TGTGCCAGCAGCTTAGCGACTAGCGGGGTAGGGGAGCAGTACTTC.

The chain recombines TRBV2 with TRBJ1-1; 8 nucleotides agree with TRBD1. The CDR3 contains 13 residues. Germline trimming cut 5 bases from V and 4 bases from J; bases unmatched to any gene: 3. Per germline, CDR1 SNHLY and CDR2 FYNNEI. The DNA for the CDR3 is TGTGCCAGCAGTCAGACAGGGGTCACTGAAGCTTTCTTT. It encodes CASSQTGVTEAFF. The full variable domain, with the rest looked up from reference TRBV2 and TRBJ1-1, is EPEVTQTPSHQVTQMGQEVILRCVPISNHLYFYWYRQILGQKVEFLVSFYNNEISEKSEIFDDQFSVERPDGSNFTLKIRSTKLEDSAMYFCASSQTGVTEAFFGQGTRLTVV.

The gene calls are TRBV30 and TRBJ1-2; tentative D call: TRBD1 (5 bases). In germline, CDR1 is GTSNPN, CDR2 SVGIG (reference sequence). The V and J ends lost 2 bases and 7 bases respectively, with 14 bases between them. This CDR3 comprises 13 residues. The CDR3, as DNA: TGTGCCTGGAGTCCGCTGGGGGGACTTGGCTACACCTTC. Its translation is CAWSPLGGLGYTF.

As concerns this clone: One end of the junction varies from germline; a read error may be responsible. This chain joins TRBV7-2 and TRBJ1-1; 7 bases match TRBD1. The CDR3 loop spans 12 amino acids. Germline CDR1 is SGHTA and CDR2 is FQGNSA. The CDR3 reads CASSPPDRNLDF. The CDR3 nucleotides are TGTGCCAGCAGCCCGCCGGACAGGAACCTTGACTTT.

This chain links TRBV14 with TRBJ1-1; tentatively, D is TRBD1 (5 bases). V lost 3 bases and J lost 3, with 14 bases in between. This CDR3 is built from 15 residues. CDR1 and CDR2 (germline): SGHDN, FVKESK. The CDR3 DNA reads TGTGCCAGCAGCCAGGGGCCGATTGGGGACACTGAAGCTTTCTTT. It yields the protein CASSQGPIGDTEAFF.

The DNA of the CDR3 is TGCAGCGTACTACTGCCGTGGGCAACCTACGAGCAGTACTTC. It codes for CSVLLPWATYEQYF. The chain combines TRBV29-1 with TRBJ2-7; D uncertain. The CDR3 runs 14 residues. The germline gives CDR1 SQVTM, CDR2 ANQGSEA. V was clipped by 6 bases and J by 2 bases, with 17 bases between them.

The chain couples TRBV19 to TRBJ1-2, with TRBD1 matching over 9 bases. Germline V gives CDR1 LNHDA, CDR2 SQIVND (reference sequence). The length of the CDR3 is 15 residues. Germline trimming cut 5 bases from V and 4 bases from J; bases unmatched to any gene: 8. CDR3 in amino acids: CASSPKGQGAYGYTF. In nucleotides, the CDR3 is TGTGCCAGTAGTCCCAAGGGACAGGGAGCCTATGGCTACACCTTC.

The chain joins TRBV29-1 to TRBJ2-3, with TRBD2 matching 10 bases. CDR3 length: 15 amino acids. CDR1 and CDR2 from the germline V gene are SQVTM and ANQGSEA. J gave up 3 bases and V 6 bases, and 9 bases lay outside the gene matches. The CDR3 region has the DNA TGCAGCGTGAAAGGCTCTAGCGGGGGTACAGATACGCAGTATTTT. Residues: CSVKGSSGGTDTQYF.

The chain combines TRBV7-2 with TRBJ2-3; D is unclear. Trimming took off 2 bases at V and 2 bases at J, with 5 bases between the two ends. CDR1 is SGHTA, CDR2 FQGNSA, per germline. This CDR3 region has 13 residues. The CDR3 sequence is CASSLSPTDTQYF. The CDR3 DNA reads as TGTGCCAGCAGCTTAAGTCCCACAGATACGCAGTATTTT.

This clone was seen only once. Other DNA variants within this sample encode the same CDR3. The chain carries TRBV7-2 and TRBJ2-5; D gene uncertain. The CDR3 covers 13 residues. CDR1 and CDR2 (germline): SGHTA, FQGNSA. V lost 1 base and J 5 bases, leaving 8 bases between the germline ends. CDR3 sequence (DNA): TGTGCCAGCAGCTTAGGAGCCCAGGAGACCCAGTACTTC. Translation: CASSLGAQETQYF. Full variable domain (outside the CDR3, taken from reference TRBV7-2 and TRBJ2-5): GAGVSQSPSNKVTEKGKDVELRCDPISGHTALYWYRQSLGQGLEFLIYFQGNSAPDKSGLPSDRFSAERTGGSVSTLTIQRTQQEDSAVYLCASSLGAQETQYFGPGTRLLVL.

The J gene is TRBJ1-2, the V gene TRBV30, with 7 bases lining up with TRBD1. This CDR3 has 14 residues. Germline CDR1 reads GTSNPN; CDR2 reads SVGIG (reference sequence). V lost 2 bases and J lost 4; bases outside the gene matches: 7. The chain's CDR3 is CAWSHTGTAYGYTF. For the CDR3, the DNA is TGTGCCTGGAGTCATACAGGGACAGCCTATGGCTACACCTTC.

This clone was detected only once. The chain joins TRBV10-3 to TRBJ2-7; 9 bases line up with TRBD1. This CDR3 region has 13 residues. Germline CDR1 and CDR2: ENHRY and SYGVKD. V gave up 10 bases and J gave up 5 bases; unmatched junction bases: 9. The CDR3 protein is CATLGTGMDEQYF. The CDR3 nucleotides read TGTGCCACCCTAGGGACAGGGATGGACGAGCAGTACTTC.

The chain carries TRBV7-9 and TRBJ2-7; 9 bases match TRBD1. Germline V gene sequence: CDR1 SEHNR, CDR2 FQNEAQ (reference sequence). The CDR3 contains 15 residues. Losses at the gene ends were 5 bases for V and 5 bases for J; bases not matched to a gene: 10. In nucleotides, the CDR3 is TGTGCCAGCAGCCGCGGGACAGGGAAAGTCAACGAGCAGTACTTC. It codes for CASSRGTGKVNEQYF. Filled out from reference TRBV7-9 and TRBJ2-7, the complete variable domain reads DTGVSQNPRHKITKRGQNVTFRCDPISEHNRLYWYRQTLGQGPEFLTYFQNEAQLEKSRLLSDRFSAERPKGSFSTLEIQRTEQGDSAMYLCASSRGTGKVNEQYFGPGTRLTVT.

On this clone: Different DNA sequences within this sample yield the same CDR3. The V and J genes are TRBV2 and TRBJ2-7; 7 bases match TRBD1. CDR1 is SNHLY and CDR2 is FYNNEI in the germline V gene. This CDR3 contains 13 residues. V dropped 6 bases and J dropped 2; count of bases not matched to a gene: 4. CDR3 region: CASRRTGTYEQYF. In nucleotides, the CDR3 is TGTGCCAGCAGGCGGACAGGAACCTACGAGCAGTACTTC.

This clone occurred a few times. The chain joins TRBV29-1 to TRBJ2-5; a weak D match, TRBD2 (6 bases). V lost 3 bases and J 5 bases, leaving 16 bases between the germline ends. From germline, CDR1 is SQVTM and CDR2 ANQGSEA. This CDR3 has 14 residues. CDR3 amino acids: CSVDGGIAGETQYF. The DNA for the CDR3 is TGCAGCGTTGATGGGGGGATCGCCGGGGAGACCCAGTACTTC.

This rearrangement joins TRBV4-2 to TRBJ1-2, with 7 bases lining up with TRBD1. This CDR3 has 15 residues. Germline CDR1 LGHNA, CDR2 YNFKEQ. Germline trimming cut 2 bases from V and 4 bases from J; bases unmatched to any gene: 7. The CDR3 reads CASSQRRDSTYGYTF. CDR3 coding DNA: TGTGCCAGCAGCCAACGAAGGGACAGTACCTATGGCTACACCTTC.

This clone was recorded a few times. In nucleotides, the CDR3 is TGCAGCGTTGGCAAGGGGTACGGAAACTATGGCTACACCTTC. Residues: CSVGKGYGNYGYTF. The chain has TRBV29-1 and TRBJ1-2, with D tentatively TRBD1 (5 bases). CDR3 length: 14 residues. Trimming stripped 4 bases from V and 2 bases from J, with 14 bases between. CDR1 is SQVTM and CDR2 is ANQGSEA in the germline V gene.

This clone came up once. J is TRBJ1-6 and V is TRBV27; no definite D call. Germline values: CDR1 MNHEY, CDR2 SMNVEV (reference sequence). CDR3 size: 14 residues. Trimming cost V 3 bases and J 7 bases, with 10 bases left between them. The CDR3: CASSFSAPNSPLHF. DNA of the CDR3: TGTGCCAGCAGTTTCTCAGCCCCAAATTCACCCCTCCACTTT.

The V and J genes are TRBV5-1 and TRBJ2-3; possibly TRBD2 for D (5 bases). In germline, CDR1 is SGHRS, CDR2 YFSETQ. V was trimmed by 6 bases and J by 7 bases, leaving 9 bases between them. The CDR3 covers 11 residues. The CDR3 region has the DNA TGCGCCAGCAACTTCGGGAATACGCAGTATTTT. This encodes CASNFGNTQYF.

V gene TRBV29-1 combines with J gene TRBJ2-3; no reliable D call. V was pared by 4 bases and J by 2 bases, with 7 bases between. Germline V gene sequence: CDR1 SQVTM, CDR2 ANQGSEA. This CDR3 spans 12 amino acids. CDR3 loop: CSVAQITDTQYF. CDR3 sequence (DNA): TGCAGCGTTGCCCAGATCACAGATACGCAGTATTTT.

This clone was seen only a few times. The rearrangement joins TRBV10-3 to TRBJ2-3; a weak D match, TRBD1 (5 bases). Looked up from germline, CDR1 is ENHRY and CDR2 is SYGVKD. Trimming pared 8 bases from V and 1 base from J, leaving 13 bases between. CDR3 length equals 14 residues. CDR3 coding DNA: TGTGCCATCGGCTCAGGGTTGGGCACAGATACGCAGTATTTT. Residues: CAIGSGLGTDTQYF.

The chain has TRBV5-1 and TRBJ1-2, with TRBD1 matching over 12 bases. Germline CDR1 is SGHRS and CDR2 is YFSETQ. This CDR3 region has 14 residues. The V and J ends lost 3 bases and 8 bases, in that order; junction bases with no gene match: 5. CDR3 protein: CASSSGQGAEGYTF. The CDR3 nucleotides read TGCGCCAGCAGCTCGGGACAGGGGGCAGAGGGCTACACCTTC.